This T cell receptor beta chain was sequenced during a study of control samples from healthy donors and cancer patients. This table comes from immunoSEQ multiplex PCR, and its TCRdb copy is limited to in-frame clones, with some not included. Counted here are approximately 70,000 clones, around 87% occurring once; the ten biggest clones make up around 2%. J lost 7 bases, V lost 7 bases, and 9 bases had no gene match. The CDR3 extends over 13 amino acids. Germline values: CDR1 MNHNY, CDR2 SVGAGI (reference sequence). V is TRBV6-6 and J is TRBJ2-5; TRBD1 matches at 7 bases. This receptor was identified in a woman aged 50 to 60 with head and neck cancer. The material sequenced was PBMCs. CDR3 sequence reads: CASIMGQSGTQYF. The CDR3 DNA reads TGTGCCAGCATCATGGGACAGTCAGGGACCCAGTACTTC.